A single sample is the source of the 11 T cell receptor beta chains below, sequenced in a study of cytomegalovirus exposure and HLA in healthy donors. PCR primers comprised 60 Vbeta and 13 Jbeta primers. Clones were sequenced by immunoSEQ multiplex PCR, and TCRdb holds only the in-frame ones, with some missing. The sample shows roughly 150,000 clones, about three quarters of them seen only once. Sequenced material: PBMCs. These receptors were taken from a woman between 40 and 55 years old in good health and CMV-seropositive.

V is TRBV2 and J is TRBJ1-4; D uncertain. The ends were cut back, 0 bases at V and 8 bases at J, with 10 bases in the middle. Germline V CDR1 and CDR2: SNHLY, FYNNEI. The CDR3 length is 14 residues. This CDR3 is CASSEALPGEKLFF. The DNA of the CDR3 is TGTGCCAGCAGTGAAGCGCTTCCCGGGGAAAAACTGTTTTTT.

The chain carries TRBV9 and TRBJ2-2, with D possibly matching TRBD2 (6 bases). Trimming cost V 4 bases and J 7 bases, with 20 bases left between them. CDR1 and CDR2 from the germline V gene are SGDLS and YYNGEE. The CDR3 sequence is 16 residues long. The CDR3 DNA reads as TGTGCCAGCAGCCCGCGGGATTTTCGAAATGGCGGGGAGCTGTTTTTT. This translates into CASSPRDFRNGGELFF.

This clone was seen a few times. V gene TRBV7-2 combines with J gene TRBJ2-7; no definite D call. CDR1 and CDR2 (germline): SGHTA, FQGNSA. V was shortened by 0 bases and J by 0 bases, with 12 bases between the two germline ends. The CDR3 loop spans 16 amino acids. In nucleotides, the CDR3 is TGTGCCAGCAGCTTAGCGCTGGTGAAGAGCTCCTACGAGCAGTACTTC. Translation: CASSLALVKSSYEQYF.

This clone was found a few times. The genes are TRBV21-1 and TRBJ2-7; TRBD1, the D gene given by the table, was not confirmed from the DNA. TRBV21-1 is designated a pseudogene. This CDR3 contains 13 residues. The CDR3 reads CASSPEQDYEQYF. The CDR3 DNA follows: TGTGCCAGCAGCCCGGAACAGGACTACGAGCAGTACTTC.

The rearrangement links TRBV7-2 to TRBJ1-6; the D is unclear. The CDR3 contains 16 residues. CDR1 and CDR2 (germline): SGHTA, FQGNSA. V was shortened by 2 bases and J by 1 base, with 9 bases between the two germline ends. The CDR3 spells CASSLMSQSYNSPLHF. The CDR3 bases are TGTGCCAGCAGCTTAATGTCTCAGTCCTATAATTCACCCCTCCACTTT. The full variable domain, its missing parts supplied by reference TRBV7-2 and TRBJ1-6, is GAGVSQSPSNKVTEKGKDVELRCDPISGHTALYWYRQSLGQGLEFLIYFQGNSAPDKSGLPSDRFSAERTGGSVSTLTIQRTQQEDSAVYLCASSLMSQSYNSPLHFGNGTRLTVT.

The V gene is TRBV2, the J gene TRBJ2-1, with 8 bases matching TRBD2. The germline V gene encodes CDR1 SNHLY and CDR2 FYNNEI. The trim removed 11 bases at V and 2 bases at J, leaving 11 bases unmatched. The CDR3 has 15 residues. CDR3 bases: TGTGCCTCCCGGGGGGGGACGAGACCCTACAATGAGCAGTTCTTC. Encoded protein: CASRGGTRPYNEQFF.

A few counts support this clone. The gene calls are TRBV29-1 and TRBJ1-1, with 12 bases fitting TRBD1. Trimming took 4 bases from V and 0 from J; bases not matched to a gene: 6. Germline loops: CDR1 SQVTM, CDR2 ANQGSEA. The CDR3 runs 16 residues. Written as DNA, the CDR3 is TGCAGCGTTGTAGGGGACAGGGGGCGGGTGAACACTGAAGCTTTCTTT. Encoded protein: CSVVGDRGRVNTEAFF.

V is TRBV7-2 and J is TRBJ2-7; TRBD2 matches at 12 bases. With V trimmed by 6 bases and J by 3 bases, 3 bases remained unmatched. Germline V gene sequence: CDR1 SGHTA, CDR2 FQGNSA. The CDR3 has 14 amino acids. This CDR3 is CASRLAGGFYEQYF. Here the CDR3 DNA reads TGTGCCAGCAGACTAGCGGGGGGTTTCTACGAGCAGTACTTC.

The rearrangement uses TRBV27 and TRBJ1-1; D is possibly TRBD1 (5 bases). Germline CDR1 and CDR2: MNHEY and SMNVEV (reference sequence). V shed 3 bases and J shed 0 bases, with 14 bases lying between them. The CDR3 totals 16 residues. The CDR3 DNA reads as TGTGCCAGCAGTTTGCTAGGGGATTTAATGAACACTGAAGCTTTCTTT. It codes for CASSLLGDLMNTEAFF.

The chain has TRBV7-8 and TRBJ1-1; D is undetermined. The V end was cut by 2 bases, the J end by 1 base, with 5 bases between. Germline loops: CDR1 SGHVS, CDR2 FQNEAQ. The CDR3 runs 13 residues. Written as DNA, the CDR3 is TGTGCCAGCAGCTTATACAGGAACACTGAAGCTTTCTTT. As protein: CASSLYRNTEAFF.

Here the CDR3 reads CASSPIGGGNEQFF. CDR3 sequence (DNA): TGTGCCAGCAGTCCGATAGGGGGGGGAAATGAGCAGTTCTTC. The chain is built from TRBV11-2 and TRBJ2-1; possible D gene TRBD2, 7 bases. CDR3 length: 14 amino acids. Germline V gene data show CDR1 as SGHAT and CDR2 as FQNNGV. V lost 6 bases and J 7 bases, leaving 16 bases between the germline ends.